Shown below are 14 T cell receptor beta chains from a single sample sequenced in a study of cytomegalovirus exposure and HLA in healthy donors. PCR was performed using 60 Vbeta and 13 Jbeta primers. Repertoires were generated with immunoSEQ multiplex PCR, while TCRdb's copy carries only in-frame clones and drops some. The sample carries about 120,000 clones, 65% to 80% recorded once. The specimen sequenced was PBMCs. Receptors originate from a man aged 35-49 years in good health and CMV-seropositive.

V usage is TRBV7-2 and J usage is TRBJ2-2; maybe TRBD1 (6 bases). The CDR3 spans 15 residues. CDR1 and CDR2 from the germline V gene are SGHTA and FQGNSA. Between the trimmed V and J ends, which lost 6 bases and 4 bases, there was a span of 15 bases. This chain's CDR3 is CASRASGVSTGELFF. The CDR3 nucleotides are TGTGCCAGCAGAGCATCAGGGGTGTCCACCGGGGAGCTGTTTTTT.

This clone has only a few counts. This rearrangement joins TRBV5-1 to TRBJ1-1; TRBD1 might be the D (6 bases). V was clipped by 3 bases and J by 0 bases, with 12 bases between them. Germline values: CDR1 SGHRS, CDR2 YFSETQ. This CDR3 is built from 15 residues. The CDR3, as DNA: TGCGCCAGCAGCTCACAGACAGGTGTGAACACTGAAGCTTTCTTT. Its translation is CASSSQTGVNTEAFF.

CDR3 in amino acids: CASSPSGQTNYGYTF. The CDR3 nucleotides read TGTGCCAGCTCACCATCGGGACAAACTAACTATGGCTACACCTTC. This chain connects TRBV18 to TRBJ1-2; a possible D gene is TRBD1 (6 bases). V was cut by 2 bases and J by 0 bases, with 10 bases left in between. Germline values: CDR1 KGHSH, CDR2 LQKENI. The CDR3 totals 15 residues.

The chain couples TRBV27 to TRBJ2-5; TRBD1 matches 7 bases. V lost 5 bases to trimming and J lost 3 bases; unmatched junction nucleotides: 15. Per the germline V gene, CDR1 is MNHEY and CDR2 is SMNVEV (reference sequence). The CDR3 loop spans 17 amino acids. The CDR3 nucleotides are TGTGCCAGCAGTACGAAACGACAGGGATCGCCTAAAGAGACCCAGTACTTC. Its protein product is CASSTKRQGSPKETQYF.

This rearrangement joins TRBV7-2 to TRBJ1-4; D is unclear. The ends were cut back, 1 base at V and 0 bases at J, with 9 bases in the middle. This CDR3 has 16 amino acids. Per the germline V gene, CDR1 is SGHTA and CDR2 is FQGNSA. The CDR3 protein is CASSLVEDATNEKLFF. The DNA for the CDR3 is TGTGCCAGCAGCTTAGTTGAGGATGCAACTAATGAAAAACTGTTTTTT.

This chain uses TRBV19 with TRBJ2-2, with a tentative D call TRBD2 (5 bases). The germline V gene has CDR1 LNHDA and CDR2 SQIVND (reference sequence). The CDR3 consists of 13 residues. Trimming pared 7 bases from V and 4 bases from J, leaving 10 bases between. This CDR3 is CASIREGTGELFF. In DNA, the CDR3 is TGTGCCAGTATCCGAGAGGGCACCGGGGAGCTGTTTTTT. The full variable domain, completed using reference TRBV19 and TRBJ2-2, is DGGITQSPKYLFRKEGQNVTLSCEQNLNHDAMYWYRQDPGQGLRLIYYSQIVNDFQKGDIAEGYSVSREKKESFPLTVTSAQKNPTAFYLCASIREGTGELFFGEGSRLTVL.

The rearrangement uses TRBV6-5 and TRBJ2-7; 8 bases align to TRBD1. CDR1 is MNHEY, CDR2 SVGAGI, per germline. The CDR3 length is 14 residues. V shed 7 bases, J shed 2 bases, and the junction held 7 bases outside the gene matches. The CDR3 reads CASKPGTGPYEQYF. The CDR3 nucleotides are TGTGCCAGCAAACCCGGGACAGGACCCTACGAGCAGTACTTC.

The chain is built from TRBV28 and TRBJ2-6; perhaps TRBD1 as D (6 bases). V shed 4 bases and J shed 0 bases, with 16 bases lying between them. The CDR3 spans 18 residues. The germline V gene has CDR1 MDHEN and CDR2 SYDVKM. CDR3 in amino acids: CASSYSWGLSSGANVLTF. CDR3 sequence (DNA): TGTGCCAGCAGTTACTCGTGGGGGCTAAGCTCTGGGGCCAACGTCCTGACTTTC.

This chain links TRBV25-1 with TRBJ2-7, with D unclear. V lost 3 bases to trimming and J lost 4 bases, with 7 bases between them. Germline V CDR1 and CDR2: MGHDK, SYGVNS. There are 12 residues in the CDR3. The CDR3 spells CASSDQEYEQYF. The CDR3 DNA sequence: TGTGCCAGCAGTGATCAGGAATACGAGCAGTACTTC.

The sample holds one count of this clone. The chain couples TRBV6-6 to TRBJ1-4; TRBD1 agrees at 7 bases. Germline-derived CDR1 and CDR2 are MNHNY and SVGAGI (reference sequence). CDR3 length: 15 residues. V gave up 0 bases and J gave up 4 bases; unmatched junction bases: 2. CDR3 sequence (DNA): TGTGCCAGCAGTTACTCGGGACAGTTTAATGAAAAACTGTTTTTT. Protein sequence: CASSYSGQFNEKLFF.

V usage is TRBV6-4 and J usage is TRBJ2-7; TRBD2 matches 12 bases. This CDR3 is 14 amino acids long. Looked up from germline, CDR1 is MRHNA and CDR2 is SNTAGT. The junction had 4 bases not matched to a gene; V was cut back by 4 bases and J by 6 bases. The CDR3 protein is CASSASGGAGEQYF. As DNA, the CDR3 is TGTGCCAGCAGTGCTAGCGGGGGGGCTGGCGAGCAGTACTTC.

V gene TRBV27 combines with J gene TRBJ1-1; D is uncertain. Germline values: CDR1 MNHEY, CDR2 SMNVEV (reference sequence). Trimming pared 8 bases from V and 7 bases from J, leaving 14 bases between. The CDR3 loop spans 12 amino acids. The CDR3 here is CASRQLGGEAFF. The CDR3 nucleotides read TGTGCCAGCCGTCAGCTGGGAGGTGAAGCTTTCTTT.

The rearrangement links TRBV29-1 to TRBJ1-3; D is possibly TRBD1 (6 bases). The CDR3 is 14 residues long. CDR1 SQVTM and CDR2 ANQGSEA come from the germline V gene. The ends were cut back, 4 bases at V and 2 bases at J, with 12 bases in the middle. This CDR3 is CSVVGQLTGNTIYF. CDR3 bases: TGCAGCGTTGTCGGACAGTTAACTGGAAACACCATATATTTT.

The rearrangement links TRBV4-1 to TRBJ1-2; 8 bases match TRBD1. Germline CDR1 MGHRA, CDR2 YSYEKL. The CDR3 runs to 17 residues. Unmatched junction bases numbered 10, after V lost 0 bases and J lost 4 bases. CDR3 in DNA: TGCGCCAGCAGCCAAGACAGGGGGCCTAGCTCTATCTATGGCTACACCTTC. It yields the protein CASSQDRGPSSIYGYTF.